These T cell receptor beta chains were read from a single sample in a study of T cells after yellow fever vaccination. TCRdb used MiXCR to reprocess the 5' RACE reads, holding one entry per CDR3 protein. The sample contains about 550,000 distinct CDR3 sequences, approximately 21% of which appear only once. The sequences come from PBMCs, collected 15 days after the yellow fever booster vaccination. The receptor source for this set is a man between 25 and 39 years old who received the YFV17D yellow fever vaccine. CDR3s include the opening cysteine and the closing phenylalanine or tryptophan. D genes are given only for firm matches. Only some rows state a clone size, as once, few, many or a class for expanded clones.

D gene,V gene,J gene,clone size,CDR3 DNA,CDR3 protein
TRBD2,TRBV4-3,TRBJ2-7,NA,TGCGCCAGCAGCCCAAGGGGAGGGTCCGAGCAGTACTTC,CASSPRGGSEQYF
NA,TRBV12-3/TRBV12-4,TRBJ1-1,NA,TGTGCCAGCAGTCTGGACGAGCAGGCGAGAGCTTTCTTT,CASSLDEQARAFF
NA,TRBV27,TRBJ2-5,NA,TGTGCCAGCAGGGACTTGATGGAAGAGACCCAGTACTTC,CASRDLMEETQYF
TRBD2,TRBV6-2/TRBV6-3,TRBJ2-2,few,TGTGCCAGCAACTTGGGACTAGCGGGAGGGCCTGGCACCGGGGAGCTGTTTTTT,CASNLGLAGGPGTGELFF
NA,TRBV15,TRBJ2-5,NA,TGTGCCACCAGCAGAGAGTCGGAGACCCAGTACTTC,CATSRESETQYF
TRBD2,TRBV12-3/TRBV12-4,TRBJ2-7,few,TGTGCCAGCAGTACGGGACTAGCGTTCTACGAGCAGTACTTC,CASSTGLAFYEQYF
TRBD1,TRBV7-3,TRBJ2-7,NA,TGTGCCAGCAGATCCGGACAGGAATCCTACGAGCAGTACTTC,CASRSGQESYEQYF
NA,TRBV7-8,TRBJ2-5,few,TGTGCCAGCAGATGGCCAGGGTATGGCGAGACCCAGTACTTC,CASRWPGYGETQYF
NA,TRBV7-9,TRBJ1-4,NA,TGTGCCAGCAGTGCTGGATCGGGGGGCGAAAAACTGTTTTTT,CASSAGSGGEKLFF
TRBD2,TRBV19,TRBJ2-3,NA,TGTGCCAGTAGTCCCCTAGCGGGAGGTCTAGCAGATACGCAGTATTTT,CASSPLAGGLADTQYF
NA,TRBV18,TRBJ2-5,few,TGTGCCAGCTCACCGCACCACAGGGGAGGAGAGACCCAGTACTTC,CASSPHHRGGETQYF
TRBD2,TRBV5-4,TRBJ2-1,NA,TGTGCCAGCAGCTTGTCTGCGGGAGCGAGCAATGAGCAGTTCTTC,CASSLSAGASNEQFF
NA,TRBV7-9,TRBJ1-2,NA,TGTGCCAGCACCCCGGCGGGTTTTGATGGCTACACCTTC,CASTPAGFDGYTF
NA,TRBV29-1,TRBJ2-3,NA,TGCAGCGTAGAACAGGGTGATACGCAGTATTTT,CSVEQGDTQYF
NA,TRBV27,TRBJ2-7,NA,TGTGCCAGCAGGCCCGTAGGGGAATCTTGGGAGCAGTACTTC,CASRPVGESWEQYF
NA,TRBV5-1,TRBJ2-3,NA,TGCGCCAGCAGCTTGGACGGGACAAACACAGATACGCAGTATTTT,CASSLDGTNTDTQYF
NA,TRBV19,TRBJ2-1,few,TGTGCCAGTAGTATAATCGCTGACCCCTACAATGAGCAGTTCTTC,CASSIIADPYNEQFF
TRBD2,TRBV19,TRBJ2-1,NA,TGTGCCAGTAGTATAGCGGGAGGGGAATACAATGAGCAGTTCTTC,CASSIAGGEYNEQFF
TRBD1,TRBV12-3/TRBV12-4,TRBJ1-5,few,TGTGCCAGTAGGACAGGTAAAGAGAGCAATCAGCCCCAGCATTTT,CASRTGKESNQPQHF
TRBD1,TRBV29-1,TRBJ2-3,few,TGCAGCGCCAGCCCGACAGGGGTTTGGGATACGCAGTATTTT,CSASPTGVWDTQYF
TRBD2,TRBV12-3/TRBV12-4,TRBJ2-7,NA,TGTGCCAGCACCCTACTAGCGGGATCCCACGAGCAGTACTTC,CASTLLAGSHEQYF
TRBD2,TRBV29-1,TRBJ2-2,NA,TGCAGCGCCAGTGGGGGGGGGTTCGACACCGGGGAGCTGTTTTTT,CSASGGGFDTGELFF
TRBD1,TRBV7-8,TRBJ2-7,NA,TGTGCCAGCAGCCCCTTCCGGGACAGGGGCTCCGAGCAGTACTTC,CASSPFRDRGSEQYF
NA,TRBV10-3,TRBJ2-1,few,TGTGCCATGGGAGAGGCACCGGGGAGCTCCTACAATGAGCAGTTCTTC,CAMGEAPGSSYNEQFF
TRBD2,TRBV7-2,TRBJ2-5,few,TGTGCCAGCAGCCCCCCTAGCGGGAGACTAGAGACCCAGTACTTC,CASSPPSGRLETQYF
NA,TRBV6-5,TRBJ2-2,NA,TGTGCCAGCAGTTGGGGACGGGACACCGGGGAGCTGTTTTTT,CASSWGRDTGELFF
NA,TRBV29-1,TRBJ1-5,few,TGCAGCGTTCAGGGTTCGGATCAGCCCCAGCATTTT,CSVQGSDQPQHF
TRBD1,TRBV20-1,TRBJ2-1,NA,TGCAGTGCTAGAAAGTCTGGGACAGGGGGCGATGAGCAGTTCTTC,CSARKSGTGGDEQFF
TRBD1,TRBV24-1,TRBJ2-3,NA,TGTGCCACCAGTGATCCACGACAGGGGGCGGGCACAGATACGCAGTATTTT,CATSDPRQGAGTDTQYF